The clone carrying this T cell receptor beta chain was recorded many times. Its antigen is as yet unknown. This sample was included in a study of T-cell reconstitution after alpha-beta-depleted transplantation in children. Findings of the study overall: Most T-cell counts and diversity one year after the transplant came from T cells that were newly produced.

Researchers prepared the TCRbeta library using unique molecular identifiers, the study reports. TCRdb reprocessed the PCR reads with MiXCR, giving one entry per CDR3 protein. The data show some 840,000 distinct CDR3 sequences, around 17% seen once. The V gene's germline CDR1 is LGHDT and CDR2 YNNKEL (reference sequence). This CDR3 has 14 residues. Trimming stripped 4 bases from V and 2 bases from J, with 10 bases between. Sequenced here: PBMCs, mostly from graft donor cells, sampled 360 days after TCRalphabeta/CD19-depleted stem cell transplant. The source is a male patient under 18 who had a stem cell transplant for acute lymphoblastic leukemia, so the T cells may come from the graft donor. The chain recombines TRBV3-1 with TRBJ2-3; D is uncertain. CDR3 DNA: TGTGCCAGCAGCCGTCGTACCTCCACAGATACGCAGTATTTT. Its protein is CASSRRTSTDTQYF.